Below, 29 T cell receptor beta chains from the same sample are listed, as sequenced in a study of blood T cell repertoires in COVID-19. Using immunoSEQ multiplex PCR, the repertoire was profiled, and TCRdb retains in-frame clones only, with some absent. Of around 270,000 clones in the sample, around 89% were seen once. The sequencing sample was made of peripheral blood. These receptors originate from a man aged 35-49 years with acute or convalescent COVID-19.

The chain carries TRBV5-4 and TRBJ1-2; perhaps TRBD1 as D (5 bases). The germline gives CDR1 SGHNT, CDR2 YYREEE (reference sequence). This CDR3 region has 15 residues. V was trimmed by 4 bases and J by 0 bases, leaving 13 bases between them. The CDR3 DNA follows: TGTGCCAGCAGCCGACAAGGGGTAGCTAACTATGGCTACACCTTC. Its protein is CASSRQGVANYGYTF. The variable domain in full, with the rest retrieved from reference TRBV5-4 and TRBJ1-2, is ETGVTQSPTHLIKTRGQQVTLRCSSQSGHNTVSWYQQALGQGPQFIFQYYREEENGRGNFPPRFSGLQFPNYSSELNVNALELDDSALYLCASSRQGVANYGYTFGSGTRLTVV.

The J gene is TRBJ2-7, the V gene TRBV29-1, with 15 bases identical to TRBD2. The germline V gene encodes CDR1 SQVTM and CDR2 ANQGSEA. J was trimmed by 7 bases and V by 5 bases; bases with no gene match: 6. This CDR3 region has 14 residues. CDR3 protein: CSVPGLAGGGEQYF. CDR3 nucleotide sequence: TGCAGCGTTCCGGGACTAGCGGGGGGCGGAGAGCAGTACTTC.

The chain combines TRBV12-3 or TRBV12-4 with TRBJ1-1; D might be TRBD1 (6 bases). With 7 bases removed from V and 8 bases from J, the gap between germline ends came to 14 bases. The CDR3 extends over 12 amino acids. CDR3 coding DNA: TGTGCCAGCACCTCCGGGACATCAGAAGCTTTCTTT. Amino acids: CASTSGTSEAFF.

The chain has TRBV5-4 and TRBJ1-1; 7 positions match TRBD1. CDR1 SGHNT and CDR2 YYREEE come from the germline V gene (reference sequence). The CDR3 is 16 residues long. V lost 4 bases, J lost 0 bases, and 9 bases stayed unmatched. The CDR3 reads CASSPQTGAMNTEAFF. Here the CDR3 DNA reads TGTGCCAGCAGCCCACAAACAGGGGCGATGAACACTGAAGCTTTCTTT.

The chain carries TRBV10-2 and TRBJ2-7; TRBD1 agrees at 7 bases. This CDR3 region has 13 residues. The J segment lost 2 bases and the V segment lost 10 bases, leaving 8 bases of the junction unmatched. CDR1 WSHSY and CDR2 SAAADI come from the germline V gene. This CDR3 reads CATYPDRAYEQYF. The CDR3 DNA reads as TGCGCCACCTACCCTGACAGGGCCTACGAGCAGTACTTC.

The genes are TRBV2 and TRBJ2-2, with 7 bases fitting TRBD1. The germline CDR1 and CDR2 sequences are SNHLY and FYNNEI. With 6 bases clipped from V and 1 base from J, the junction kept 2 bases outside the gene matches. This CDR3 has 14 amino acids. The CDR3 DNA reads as TGTGCCAGCAGGGGGACAGTGAACACCGGGGAGCTGTTTTTT. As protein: CASRGTVNTGELFF.

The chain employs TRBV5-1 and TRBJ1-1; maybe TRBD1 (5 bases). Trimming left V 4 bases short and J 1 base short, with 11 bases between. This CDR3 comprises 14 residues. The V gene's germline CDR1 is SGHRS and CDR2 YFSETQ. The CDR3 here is CASSPRGENTEAFF. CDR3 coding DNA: TGCGCCAGCAGCCCACGGGGGGAGAACACTGAAGCTTTCTTT.

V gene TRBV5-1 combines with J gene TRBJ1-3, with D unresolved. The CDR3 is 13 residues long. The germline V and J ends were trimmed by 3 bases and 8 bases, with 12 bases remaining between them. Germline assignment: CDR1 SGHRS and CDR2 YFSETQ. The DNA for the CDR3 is TGCGCCAGCAGCTATGGGCCATGGGACACCATATATTTT. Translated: CASSYGPWDTIYF.

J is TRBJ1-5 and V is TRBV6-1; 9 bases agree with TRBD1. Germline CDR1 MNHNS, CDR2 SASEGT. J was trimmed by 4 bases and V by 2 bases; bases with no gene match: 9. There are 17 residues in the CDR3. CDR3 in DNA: TGTGCCAGCAGTGAATTGGGGACAGGGATCGTTAATCAGCCCCAGCATTTT. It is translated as CASSELGTGIVNQPQHF.

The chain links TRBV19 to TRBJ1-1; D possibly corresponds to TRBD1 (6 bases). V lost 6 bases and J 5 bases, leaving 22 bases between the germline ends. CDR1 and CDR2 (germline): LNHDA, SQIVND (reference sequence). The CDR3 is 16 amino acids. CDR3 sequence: CASRDSTWTSGTEAFF. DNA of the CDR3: TGTGCCAGTAGGGACAGCACCTGGACTTCGGGGACTGAAGCTTTCTTT. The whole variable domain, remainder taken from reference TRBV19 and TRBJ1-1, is DGGITQSPKYLFRKEGQNVTLSCEQNLNHDAMYWYRQDPGQGLRLIYYSQIVNDFQKGDIAEGYSVSREKKESFPLTVTSAQKNPTAFYLCASRDSTWTSGTEAFFGQGTRLTVV.

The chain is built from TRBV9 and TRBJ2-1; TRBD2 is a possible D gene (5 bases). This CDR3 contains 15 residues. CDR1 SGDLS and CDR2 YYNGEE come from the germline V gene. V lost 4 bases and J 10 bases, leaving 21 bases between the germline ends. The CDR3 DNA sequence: TGTGCCAGCAGCCCAGGAGGCCAGATTTTGAGGGAGCAGTTCTTC. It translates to CASSPGGQILREQFF.

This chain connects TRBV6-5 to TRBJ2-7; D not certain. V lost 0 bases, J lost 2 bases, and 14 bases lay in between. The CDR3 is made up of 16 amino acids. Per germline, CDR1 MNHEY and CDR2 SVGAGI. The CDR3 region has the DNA TGTGCCAGCAGTTACTCGATGGGCAGGTTAACCTACGAGCAGTACTTC. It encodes CASSYSMGRLTYEQYF.

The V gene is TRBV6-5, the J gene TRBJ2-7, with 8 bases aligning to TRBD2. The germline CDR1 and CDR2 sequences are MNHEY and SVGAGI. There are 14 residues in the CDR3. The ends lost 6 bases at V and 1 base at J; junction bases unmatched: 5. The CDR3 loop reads CASSPSGGSYEQYF. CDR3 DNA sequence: TGTGCCAGCAGCCCGTCGGGGGGGTCCTACGAGCAGTACTTC.

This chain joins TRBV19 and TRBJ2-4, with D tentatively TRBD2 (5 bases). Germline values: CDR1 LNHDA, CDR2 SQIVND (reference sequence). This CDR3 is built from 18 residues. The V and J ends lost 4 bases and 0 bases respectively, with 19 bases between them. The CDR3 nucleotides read TGTGCCAGTAGTACCCGGGAAGAAAATGGATTAGCCAAAAACATTCAGTACTTC. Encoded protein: CASSTREENGLAKNIQYF.

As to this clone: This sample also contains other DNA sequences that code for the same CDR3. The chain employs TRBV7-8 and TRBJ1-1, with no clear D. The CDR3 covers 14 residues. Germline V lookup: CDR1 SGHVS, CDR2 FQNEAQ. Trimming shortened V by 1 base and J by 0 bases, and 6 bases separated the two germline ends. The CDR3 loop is CASSLGGMNTEAFF. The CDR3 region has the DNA TGTGCCAGCAGCTTAGGAGGGATGAACACTGAAGCTTTCTTT.

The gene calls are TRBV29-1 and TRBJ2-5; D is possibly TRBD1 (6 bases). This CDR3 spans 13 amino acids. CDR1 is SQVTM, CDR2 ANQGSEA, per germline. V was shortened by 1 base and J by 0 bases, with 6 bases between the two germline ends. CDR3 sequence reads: CSVEGDNQETQYF. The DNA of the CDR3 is TGCAGCGTTGAAGGGGACAACCAAGAGACCCAGTACTTC.

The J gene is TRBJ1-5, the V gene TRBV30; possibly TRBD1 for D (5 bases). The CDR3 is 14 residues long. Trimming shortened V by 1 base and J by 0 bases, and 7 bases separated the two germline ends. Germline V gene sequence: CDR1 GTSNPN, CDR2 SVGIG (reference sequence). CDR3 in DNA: TGTGCCTGGAGTGAGGGGTATAGCAATCAGCCCCAGCATTTT. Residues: CAWSEGYSNQPQHF.

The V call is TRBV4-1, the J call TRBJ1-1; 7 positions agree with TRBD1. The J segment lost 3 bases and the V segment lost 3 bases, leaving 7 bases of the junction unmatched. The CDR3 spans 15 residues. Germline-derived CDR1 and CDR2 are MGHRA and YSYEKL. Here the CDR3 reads CASSQAQGRDTEAFF. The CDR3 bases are TGCGCCAGCAGCCAGGCACAGGGGAGAGACACTGAAGCTTTCTTT.

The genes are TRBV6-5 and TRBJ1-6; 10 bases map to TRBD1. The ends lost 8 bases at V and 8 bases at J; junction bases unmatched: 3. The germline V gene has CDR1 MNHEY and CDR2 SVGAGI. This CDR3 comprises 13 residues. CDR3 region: CASRGQGYSPLHF. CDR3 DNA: TGTGCCAGCCGGGGACAGGGGTATTCACCCCTCCACTTT.

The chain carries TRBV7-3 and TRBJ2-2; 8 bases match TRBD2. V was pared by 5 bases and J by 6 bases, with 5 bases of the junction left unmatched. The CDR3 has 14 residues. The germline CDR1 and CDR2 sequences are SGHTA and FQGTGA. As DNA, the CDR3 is TGTGCCAGCAGCCCGCAAGCGGGGGCCGGGGAGCTGTTTTTT. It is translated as CASSPQAGAGELFF.

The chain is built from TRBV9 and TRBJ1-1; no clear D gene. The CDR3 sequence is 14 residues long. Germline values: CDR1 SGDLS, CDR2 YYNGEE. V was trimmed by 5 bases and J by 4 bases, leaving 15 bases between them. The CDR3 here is CASREIDERTEAFF. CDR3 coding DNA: TGTGCCAGCAGGGAGATCGATGAGCGCACTGAAGCTTTCTTT.

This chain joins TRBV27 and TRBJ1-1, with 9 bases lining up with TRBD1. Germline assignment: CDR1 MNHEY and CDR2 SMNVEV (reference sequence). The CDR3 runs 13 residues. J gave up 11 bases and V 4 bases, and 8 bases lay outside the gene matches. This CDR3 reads CASSSTGGVAAFF. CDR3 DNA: TGTGCCAGCAGTTCGACAGGGGGAGTTGCCGCTTTCTTT.

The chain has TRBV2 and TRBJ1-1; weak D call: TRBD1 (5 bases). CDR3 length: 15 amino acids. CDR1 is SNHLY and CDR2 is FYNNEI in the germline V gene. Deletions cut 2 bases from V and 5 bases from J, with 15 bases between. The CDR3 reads CASSETPGIWTEAFF. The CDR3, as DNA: TGTGCCAGCAGTGAAACCCCAGGGATATGGACTGAAGCTTTCTTT.

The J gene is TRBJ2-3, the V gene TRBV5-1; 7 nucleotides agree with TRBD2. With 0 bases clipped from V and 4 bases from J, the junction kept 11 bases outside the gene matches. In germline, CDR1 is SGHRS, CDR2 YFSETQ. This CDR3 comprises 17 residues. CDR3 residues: CASSLVGSGVSPDTQYF. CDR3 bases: TGCGCCAGCAGCTTGGTAGGCAGCGGGGTCTCCCCAGATACGCAGTATTTT.

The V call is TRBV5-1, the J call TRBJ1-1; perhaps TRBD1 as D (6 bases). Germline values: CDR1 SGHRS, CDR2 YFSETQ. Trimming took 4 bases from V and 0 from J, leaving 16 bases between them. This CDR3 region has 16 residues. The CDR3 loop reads CASSLLGAGVNTEAFF. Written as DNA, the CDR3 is TGCGCCAGCAGCCTCCTCGGGGCAGGGGTGAACACTGAAGCTTTCTTT.

The CDR3: CASSSTYNEQFF. The CDR3 DNA reads TGCGCCAGCAGCAGCACCTACAATGAGCAGTTCTTC. The chain uses TRBV5-1 and TRBJ2-1; D gene ambiguous. The CDR3 extends over 12 amino acids. Looked up from germline, CDR1 is SGHRS and CDR2 is YFSETQ. V lost 4 bases, J lost 2 bases, and 4 bases lay in between. Drawing the rest from reference TRBV5-1 and TRBJ2-1, the complete variable domain is KAGVTQTPRYLIKTRGQQVTLSCSPISGHRSVSWYQQTPGQGLQFLFEYFSETQRNKGNFPGRFSGRQFSNSRSEMNVSTLELGDSALYLCASSSTYNEQFFGPGTRLTVL.

The CDR3 DNA reads as TGTGCCAGCAGCGTAGAGAGGAGAAACAATGAGCAGTTCTTC. Translation gives CASSVERRNNEQFF. The chain uses TRBV9 and TRBJ2-1, with unresolved D. The CDR3 is 14 residues long. The V gene's germline CDR1 is SGDLS and CDR2 YYNGEE. V was pared by 0 bases and J by 5 bases, with 9 bases between.

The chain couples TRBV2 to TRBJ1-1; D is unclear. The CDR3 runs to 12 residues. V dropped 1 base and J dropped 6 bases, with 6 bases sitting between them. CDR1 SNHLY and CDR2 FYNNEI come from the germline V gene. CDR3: CASSEDGPEAFF. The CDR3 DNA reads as TGTGCCAGCAGTGAAGATGGGCCTGAAGCTTTCTTT.

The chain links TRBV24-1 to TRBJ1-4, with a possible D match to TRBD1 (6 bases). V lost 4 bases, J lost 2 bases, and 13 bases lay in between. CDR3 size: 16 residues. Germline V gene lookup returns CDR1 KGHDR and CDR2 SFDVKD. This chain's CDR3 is CATSEQGITTNEKLFF. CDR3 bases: TGTGCCACCAGTGAGCAGGGGATAACCACTAATGAAAAACTGTTTTTT.